This T cell receptor (beta chain) came from a study of T cell repertoires in aging, cancer and after chemotherapy. Study conclusions and caveats: Median generation probability rose over the chemotherapy interval in each cancer cohort, suggesting rebound thymic output.

CDR1 and CDR2 (germline): SGHNT, YENEEA. The CDR3 runs 11 residues. Trimming left V 10 bases short and J 7 bases short, with 13 bases between. With regard to this clonotype: The antigen remains unidentified.

Peripheral blood genomic DNA, not sorted cells or RNA, was the template. TRB rearrangements spanning V, D and J were amplified using mixed TRB-A/B primers. TCRdb redid the calling of the multiplex PCR reads with MiXCR, one entry per CDR3 protein. The sample yields more than 8,500 distinct CDR3 sequences, around 39% seen once. Sequenced sample: blood. The sequence was collected from a human donor in good health. The rearrangement links TRBV11-3 to TRBJ2-5; a weak D match, TRBD2 (6 bases). The CDR3 DNA is TGTGCCACCCGACTAGAATTGACCCAGTACTTC. Amino acid sequence: CATRLELTQYF.